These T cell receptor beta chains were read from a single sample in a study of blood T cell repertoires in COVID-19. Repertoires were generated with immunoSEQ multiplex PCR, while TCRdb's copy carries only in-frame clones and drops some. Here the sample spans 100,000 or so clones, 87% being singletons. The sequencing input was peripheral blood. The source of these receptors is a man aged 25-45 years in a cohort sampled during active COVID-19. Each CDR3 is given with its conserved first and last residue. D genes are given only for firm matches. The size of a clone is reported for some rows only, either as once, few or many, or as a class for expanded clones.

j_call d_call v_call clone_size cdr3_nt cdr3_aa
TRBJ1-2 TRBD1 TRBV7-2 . TGTGCCAGCAGCTTAGTAGGCGACAGGGGGAGTGGCTACACCTTC CASSLVGDRGSGYTF
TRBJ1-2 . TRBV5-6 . TGTGCCAGCAGCTTGTTAGGACCGTCCAAGGGAGCTAACTATGGCTACACCTTC CASSLLGPSKGANYGYTF
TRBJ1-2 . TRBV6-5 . TGTGCCAGCAGTTACGAGGGCCCAGGGGATGGCTACACCTTC CASSYEGPGDGYTF
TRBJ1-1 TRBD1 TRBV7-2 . TGTGCCAGCAGCCCAGCCCCGACAGGGCGGAACACTGAAGCTTTCTTT CASSPAPTGRNTEAFF
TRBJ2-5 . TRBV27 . TGTGCCAGCAGTTTCACCGGGACTCCACCTACCCAAGAGACCCAGTACTTC CASSFTGTPPTQETQYF
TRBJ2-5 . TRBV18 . TGTGCCAGCTCACCAACCTTCGCCAATAGCGAGACCCAGTACTTC CASSPTFANSETQYF
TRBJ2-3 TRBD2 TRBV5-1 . TGCGCCAGCAGCTTTCACGGGGGGGCCCCAGATACGCAGTATTTT CASSFHGGAPDTQYF
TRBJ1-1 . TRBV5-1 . TGCGCCAGCAAAGGGGGGGGCACTGAAGCTTTCTTT CASKGGGTEAFF
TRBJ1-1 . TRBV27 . TGTGCCAGCAGCCCACACCAGGGGAACACTGAAGCTTTCTTT CASSPHQGNTEAFF
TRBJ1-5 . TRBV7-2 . TGTGCCAGCAGCTCGGGGGGTGGGGATTGGCAGCCCCAGCATTTT CASSSGGGDWQPQHF
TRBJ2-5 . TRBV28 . TGTGCCAGCAGTTCTAAGGCAGGGCTCCAAGAGACCCAGTACTTC CASSSKAGLQETQYF
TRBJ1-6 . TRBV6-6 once TGTGCCAGCAGTTACCCGACAGAGTATAATTCACCCCTCCACTTT CASSYPTEYNSPLHF
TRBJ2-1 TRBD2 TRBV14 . TGTGCCAGCAGCCAGTTGGCGGGGGGGCTATACAATGAGCAGTTCTTC CASSQLAGGLYNEQFF
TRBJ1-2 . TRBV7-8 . TGTGCCAGCAGCACGTCCCAGGGAGGAGGCTACACCTTC CASSTSQGGGYTF
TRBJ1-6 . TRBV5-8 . TGTGCCAGCAGCCGGGACACTTATAATTCACCCCTCCACTTT CASSRDTYNSPLHF
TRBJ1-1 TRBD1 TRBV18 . TGTGCCAGCTCACCCTGGACAGGGGAGAACACTGAAGCTTTCTTT CASSPWTGENTEAFF
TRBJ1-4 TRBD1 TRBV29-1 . TGCAGCGTTGAGAGGGGGACAGGGGGGAATGAAAAACTGTTTTTT CSVERGTGGNEKLFF
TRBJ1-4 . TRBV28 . TGTGCCAGCCGAGGGTTCACTAATGAAAAACTGTTTTTT CASRGFTNEKLFF
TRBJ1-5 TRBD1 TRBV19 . TGTGCCAAGGCGGGACAGGATAGCAATCAGCCCCAGCATTTT CAKAGQDSNQPQHF
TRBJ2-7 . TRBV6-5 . TGTGCCAGCAGACCCAGGGGTCGGTTGTTCGAGCAGTACTTC CASRPRGRLFEQYF
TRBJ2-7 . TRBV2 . TGTGCCAGCAGTGCCGGGACACTGTCCTACGAGCAGTACTTC CASSAGTLSYEQYF
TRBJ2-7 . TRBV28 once TGTGCCAGCATCTCCGGATCCAGGGGGGCCTACGAGCAGTACTTC CASISGSRGAYEQYF
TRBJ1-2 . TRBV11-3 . TGTGCCACCCGCCAGGGTAACTATGGCTACACCTTC CATRQGNYGYTF
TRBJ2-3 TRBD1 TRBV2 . TGTGCCAGCAGTGAGGATCAGGGGGCCGGGGATACGCAGTATTTT CASSEDQGAGDTQYF
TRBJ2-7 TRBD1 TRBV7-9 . TGTGCCAGCAGCTCCGCAGGGGGTGGGACCTACGAGCAGTACTTC CASSSAGGGTYEQYF
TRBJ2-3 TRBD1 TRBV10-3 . TGTGCCATCAGTGGCAGGGGGCAAAGCACAGATACGCAGTATTTT CAISGRGQSTDTQYF
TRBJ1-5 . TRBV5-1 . TGCGCCAGCAGCTTGGGGACAGAAAGAAATCAGCCCCAGCATTTT CASSLGTERNQPQHF
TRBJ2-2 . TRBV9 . TGTGCCAGCAGCGCCCTAGCGTCCACCGGGGAGCTGTTTTTT CASSALASTGELFF
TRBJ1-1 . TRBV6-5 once TGTGCCAGCAGTCTACAGGGATTCACTGAAGCTTTCTTT CASSLQGFTEAFF
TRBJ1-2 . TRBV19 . TGTGCCAGTAGTCCAAACAGGCATGGCTACACCTTC CASSPNRHGYTF
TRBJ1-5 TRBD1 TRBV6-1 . TGTGCCAGCAGTGAAGCGTGGGGACAGGGGGTCAATCAGCCCCAGCATTTT CASSEAWGQGVNQPQHF
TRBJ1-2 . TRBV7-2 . TGTGCCAGCAGCTTAAGGGAGGACTATGGCTACACCTTC CASSLREDYGYTF
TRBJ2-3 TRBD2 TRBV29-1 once TGCAGCGTTGGGCGGGGGGGATACACAGATACGCAGTATTTT CSVGRGGYTDTQYF
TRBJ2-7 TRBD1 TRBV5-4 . TGTGCCAGCAATTTACAGGGGGCCGACGAGCAGTACTTC CASNLQGADEQYF
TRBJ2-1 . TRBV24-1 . TGTGCCACCAGTGATTCCCCAGGGATTGAGCAGTTCTTC CATSDSPGIEQFF
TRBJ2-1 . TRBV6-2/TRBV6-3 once TGTGCCAGCAGTTACGGGGGGGGCGCCTACAATGAGCAGTTCTTC CASSYGGGAYNEQFF
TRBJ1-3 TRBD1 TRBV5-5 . TGTGCCAGCAGCCCGTCGACAGGGGTGCCCTCTGGAAACACCATATATTTT CASSPSTGVPSGNTIYF
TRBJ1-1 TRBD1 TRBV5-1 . TGCGCCAGCAGCCAAGACAGGGGAGAAGCTTTCTTT CASSQDRGEAFF
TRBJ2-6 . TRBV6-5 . TGTGCCAGCAGCTGGAGTTCAGCTGGGGCCAACGTCCTGACTTTC CASSWSSAGANVLTF
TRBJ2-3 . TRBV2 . TGTGCCAGCAGTCCCCTCGGGGTCAGCACAGATACGCAGTATTTT CASSPLGVSTDTQYF
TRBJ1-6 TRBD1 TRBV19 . TGTGCCAGTAGTGTACGGACAGGGTCCGATAATTCACCCCTCCACTTT CASSVRTGSDNSPLHF
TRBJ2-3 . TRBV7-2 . TGTGCCAGCAGCTCCTTAGTAGATACGCAGTATTTT CASSSLVDTQYF
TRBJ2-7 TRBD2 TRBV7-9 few TGTGCCAGCAGCTTAGCGAGACTAGCGGCCTACGAGCAGTACTTC CASSLARLAAYEQYF
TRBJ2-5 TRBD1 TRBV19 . TGTGCCAGTAGTATATGGGGACAGGGTCCCCAGTACTTC CASSIWGQGPQYF
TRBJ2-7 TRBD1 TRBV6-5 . TGTGCCAGCGGCTACGACAGGGGGCAATACGAGCAGTACTTC CASGYDRGQYEQYF
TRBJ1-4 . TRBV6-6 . TGTGCCAGCAGCTGTCCCGGGTCGACGTGCCTGCGGGGAAATAATGAAAAACTGTTTTTT CASSCPGSTCLRGNNEKLFF
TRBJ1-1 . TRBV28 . TGTGCCAGCTGGGGAGGGGGAAGGGGGACTGAAGCTTTCTTT CASWGGGRGTEAFF
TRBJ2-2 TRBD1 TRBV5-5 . TGTGCCAGCAGCCCCGGGACAGGGTTTTTCAACACCGGGGAGCTGTTTTTT CASSPGTGFFNTGELFF
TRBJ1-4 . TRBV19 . TGTGCCAGTACCAGGCAGTCGGATGAAAAACTGTTTTTT CASTRQSDEKLFF
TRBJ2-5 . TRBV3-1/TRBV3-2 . TGTGCCAGCAGCCTCAAGACCCCCAGCGACCAAGAGACCCAGTACTTC CASSLKTPSDQETQYF
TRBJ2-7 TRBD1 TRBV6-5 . TGTGCCAGCACCCGGTGGGGACAGGGGTTGTACGAGCAGTACTTC CASTRWGQGLYEQYF
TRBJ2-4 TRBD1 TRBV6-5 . TGTGCCAGCAGTTACTCGGACAGGGGGCGCGACATTCAGTACTTC CASSYSDRGRDIQYF
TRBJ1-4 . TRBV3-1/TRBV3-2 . TGTGCCAGCAGCCCGACAGGTGTTAATGAAAAACTGTTTTTT CASSPTGVNEKLFF
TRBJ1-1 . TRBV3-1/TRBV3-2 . TGTGCCAGCAGCCAAGATCAAGCGCGGGTCCTCACTGAAGCTTTCTTT CASSQDQARVLTEAFF
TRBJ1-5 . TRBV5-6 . TGTGCCAGCTCGACAGCTGGCAATCAGCCCCAGCATTTT CASSTAGNQPQHF